The T cell receptor beta chain under discussion was sequenced for a study of blood T cell repertoires in COVID-19. Enrolled through a virtual design, the participants were between 18 and 89 years of age and came from 24 US areas. Allocation to cohorts depended on clinical history reported by the participants. Either two negative PCRs, clearance, or symptom resolution qualified Cohort 3 donors as recovered. This clone has a handful of counts. The table came from immunoSEQ multiplex PCR; TCRdb's copy has only in-frame clones and leaves some out. Among 200,000 to 250,000 clones listed, roughly four fifths were seen once. Unmatched junction bases numbered 4, after V lost 2 bases and J lost 7 bases. Germline CDR1 GTSNPN, CDR2 SVGIG (reference sequence). The CDR3 length is 15 residues.

Material: PBMCs or T cells enriched from blood (not recorded which). This TCR derives from a woman aged 60-70 years who had recovered from COVID-19. The chain joins TRBV30 to TRBJ2-1; 14 bases match TRBD2. CDR3 in DNA: TGTGCCTGGAGTCAGGGGACTAGCGGGAGTAATGAGCAGTTCTTC. Residues: CAWSQGTSGSNEQFF.